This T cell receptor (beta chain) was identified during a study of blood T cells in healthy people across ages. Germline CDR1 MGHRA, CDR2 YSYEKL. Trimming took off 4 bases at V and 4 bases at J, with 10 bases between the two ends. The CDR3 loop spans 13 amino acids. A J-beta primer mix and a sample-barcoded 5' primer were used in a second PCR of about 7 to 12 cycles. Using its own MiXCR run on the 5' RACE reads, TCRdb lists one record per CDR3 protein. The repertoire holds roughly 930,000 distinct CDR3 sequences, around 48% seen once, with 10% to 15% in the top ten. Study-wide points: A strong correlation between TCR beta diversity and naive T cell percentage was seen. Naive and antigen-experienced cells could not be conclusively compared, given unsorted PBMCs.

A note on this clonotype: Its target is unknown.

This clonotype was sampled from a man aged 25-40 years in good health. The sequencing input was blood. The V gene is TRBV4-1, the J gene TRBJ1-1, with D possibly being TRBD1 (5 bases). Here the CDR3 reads CASSPERGTEAFF. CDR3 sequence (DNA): TGCGCCAGCAGCCCCGAAAGGGGCACTGAAGCTTTCTTT.